The clone carrying this T cell receptor beta chain was recorded at least ten times. This specimen comes from a study of T cells after yellow fever vaccination. Overall study: Memory subsets EM, EMRA, CM and Tscm were separated by sorting based on CD3, CD45RA, CCR7 and CD95. Study-wide results and limits: Post-booster repertoires contained most primary-vaccination clones again (96% CD4, less than 90% CD8). The secondary response was weaker, and its peak arrived faster, on day 5 versus 15.

A single record per CDR3 protein comes from TCRdb applying MiXCR to the 5' RACE reads. There are approximately 10,000 distinct CDR3 sequences in the sample; around 5.8% occur only once, and around 1% lies in the top ten. Germline CDR1 is DFQATT and CDR2 is SNEGSKA (reference sequence). Trimming at V came to 0 bases and at J to 2 bases, leaving 6 bases not matched to a gene. This CDR3 contains 16 residues. The material was PBMCs, either bulk or a sorted T-cell subset (CD4+, CD8+, memory, or dextramer-sorted; not recorded which), obtained on the day of the yellow fever booster vaccination. The genes are TRBV20-1 and TRBJ2-3, with 9 bases that match TRBD2. This TCR was sampled from a man under 40 who received the YFV17D yellow fever vaccine. CDR3 loop: CSARDWLAGYTDTQYF. The DNA for the CDR3 is TGCAGTGCTAGAGATTGGCTAGCGGGGTACACAGATACGCAGTATTTT.